The source of this TCR beta chain is a study of CD8+CD57+ T cells in acquired aplastic anemia (dated by TCRdb to between 2017 and 2018). The study in broad terms: Extracted DNA from sorted CD4+ and CD8+ cells averaged around 3.5 ug, ranging from roughly 0.2 to 30 ug. A CD8+CD57+ expansion meant a frequency higher than the mean frequency seen in healthy subjects. Findings and caveats that apply to the study as a whole: Although roughly 30 CD8+ CDR3 sequences were shared by patients and controls, these sequences appeared highly expressed in patients and within the immunodominant clones of patients. Patients and healthy controls showed no significant difference in CD8+ Simpson's diversity (P=0.060).

As concerns this clonotype: Its target antigen remains unknown. Lacking the conserved final phenylalanine or tryptophan, this CDR3 likely reflects a read error. Because the CDR3's place on the DNA is in doubt, the DNA is left out and the CDR3 is given as listed by TCRdb.

Profiling of TCR beta VDJ combinations and CDR3 sequences used genomic DNA as the template. An Illumina HiSeq 2000 was used for TCR repertoire sequencing. As for the original processing: TRBV/TRBJ rearrangement plots, CDR3 size and DJ length profiles, and Simpson's diversity index were used to assess repertoires. The immunodominant clone was defined as the most abundant DNA sequence in deep sequencing data. CDR3 amino acid sequences were screened for sharing across subjects and were compared with published repertoires and the VDJdb database. TCRdb reprocessed the public reads (quality trimming at Q25 with fastp, clone calling with MiXCR) and kept in-frame beta chains. One record per CDR3 amino acid sequence lists the most common genes and DNA. TCRdb, rather than the study authors, made the V and J calls. For this sample the table gives approximately 250,000 distinct CDR3 sequences, of which 82% were detected only once. 42% of the sample lies in the top ten.

The germline V gene sets CDR1 to SGHTA and CDR2 to FQGNSA. The CDR3 comprises 13 residues, both ends counted. The patients picked for sequencing were ones in whom flow cytometry had shown an expansion of CD8+CD57+ cells. Severe acquired aplastic anemia was diagnosed in all patients according to International Study of Aplastic Anemia and Agranulocytosis and Camitta criteria. Patients had received no therapy at the time of blood sampling. The study deep-sequenced TCR repertoires of sorted CD4+ and CD8+ blood T cells from severe aplastic anemia patients and healthy subjects. Patients were enrolled in the USA under clinicaltrials.gov protocols 00001620, 01623167, 00001397, 00071045, 00081523 and 00961064. Ficoll-Paque density gradient centrifugation was used to isolate peripheral blood mononuclear cells. Before DNA extraction, CD4+ and CD8+ T cells were sorted with FACS or magnetic beads.

The TCR comes from a human donor with aplastic anemia. The sequencing input was sorted CD4+, CD8+, or CD8+CD57+ T cells (not recorded which) from PBMCs. The V and J genes are TRBV7-2 and TRBJ2-3; the table names TRBD1, a call not compared with the DNA. The CDR3 in this case is CASSLAPGAAPYY.